The 17 T cell receptor beta chains given below trace back to one sample, sequenced in a study of early T cells in non-severe SARS-CoV-2 infection. TCRdb fed the 5' RACE reads into MiXCR, producing one record per CDR3 protein. The sample shows some 25,000 distinct CDR3 sequences, roughly 6% of them seen only once. The specimen was whole blood. The receptors derive from an adult who was a healthcare worker with PCR-confirmed SARS-CoV-2 infection or an uninfected control (not recorded which).

Many counts were recorded for this clonotype. CDR3 residues: CASSSEGNQPQHF. CDR3 coding DNA: TGTGCCAGCAGTTCGGAAGGGAACCAGCCCCAGCATTTT. The chain joins TRBV12-3 or TRBV12-4 to TRBJ1-5; no clear D. Trimming shortened V by 4 bases and J by 7 bases, and 11 bases separated the two germline ends. The CDR3 is 13 residues long.

This clonotype has at least ten counts. This chain connects TRBV12-3 or TRBV12-4 to TRBJ2-1; TRBD2 matches 12 bases. This CDR3 is built from 15 residues. With 0 bases clipped from V and 6 bases from J, the junction kept 0 bases outside the gene matches. The CDR3 bases are TGTGCCAGCAGTTTAGCACTAGCGGGGGGCAATGAGCAGTTCTTC. Encoded protein: CASSLALAGGNEQFF.

This clonotype has more than one count but fewer than ten. The V call is TRBV19, the J call TRBJ2-7; perhaps TRBD1 as D (5 bases). Germline lookup yields CDR1 LNHDA and CDR2 SQIVND (reference sequence). This CDR3 is built from 14 residues. V was clipped by 8 bases and J by 5 bases, with 19 bases between them. The CDR3 reads CASSPRVLLDEQYF. The CDR3, as DNA: TGTGCCAGTTCGCCCAGGGTGTTATTGGACGAGCAGTACTTC.

This clonotype has more than one count but fewer than ten. Written as DNA, the CDR3 is TGTGCCAGCTCTCGACAGGGAATCGGGGAGCTGTTTTTT. This sequence encodes CASSRQGIGELFF. This sequence joins TRBV18 and TRBJ2-2; 7 positions agree with TRBD1. Germline V lookup: CDR1 KGHSH, CDR2 LQKENI. This CDR3 spans 13 amino acids. With V trimmed by 6 bases and J by 7 bases, 5 bases remained unmatched. The whole variable domain, remainder taken from reference TRBV18 and TRBJ2-2, is NAGVMQNPRHLVRRRGQEARLRCSPMKGHSHVYWYRQLPEEGLKFMVYLQKENIIDESGMPKERFSAEFPKEGPSILRIQQVVRGDSAAYFCASSRQGIGELFFGEGSRLTVL.

This clonotype occurred many times. Here the CDR3 DNA reads TGCGCCACCTGGGGGGACACTGAAGCTTTCTTT. This translates into CATWGDTEAFF. This chain links TRBV10-2 with TRBJ1-1, with D perhaps matching TRBD1 (5 bases). The germline gives CDR1 WSHSY, CDR2 SAAADI. This CDR3 has 11 residues. The V gene lost 10 bases and the J gene lost 3 bases, with 9 bases spanning the gap.

This clonotype was observed at least ten times. This chain connects TRBV7-8 to TRBJ2-5; D perhaps matches TRBD1 (6 bases). V lost 1 base and J lost 1, with 13 bases in between. Looked up from germline, CDR1 is SGHVS and CDR2 is FQNEAQ. CDR3 length: 16 residues. The CDR3 here is CASSLGRTDLQETQYF. The CDR3 DNA is TGTGCCAGCAGCTTAGGCAGGACAGACCTCCAAGAGACCCAGTACTTC.

The chain joins TRBV5-1 to TRBJ1-1, with D uncertain. CDR1 SGHRS and CDR2 YFSETQ come from the germline V gene. Trimming removed 5 bases at V and 4 bases at J, with 9 bases between. The CDR3 totals 12 residues. The CDR3 DNA is TGCGCCAGCAGAAACGGGTTCACTGAAGCTTTCTTT. This translates into CASRNGFTEAFF.

At least ten counts were recorded for this clonotype. The chain recombines TRBV5-1 with TRBJ2-5; D not resolved. Germline V gene sequence: CDR1 SGHRS, CDR2 YFSETQ. The CDR3 has 12 amino acids. The V and J ends lost 4 bases and 6 bases respectively, with 10 bases between them. In DNA, the CDR3 is TGCGCCAGCAGCGAGACACTGCAGACCCAGTACTTC. Translating it yields CASSETLQTQYF.

This clonotype was found many times. This chain uses TRBV29-1 with TRBJ2-2, with D perhaps TRBD2 (6 bases). Germline V gene lookup returns CDR1 SQVTM and CDR2 ANQGSEA. Trimming took off 6 bases at V and 5 bases at J, with 7 bases between the two ends. CDR3 length equals 11 residues. This CDR3 reads CSVGGTGELFF. The CDR3 DNA is TGCAGCGTCGGGGGTACCGGGGAGCTGTTTTTT.

This clonotype was seen only a few times. V is TRBV7-2 and J is TRBJ2-7; D gene ambiguous. Trimming removed 2 bases at V and 3 bases at J, with 17 bases between. Germline lookup yields CDR1 SGHTA and CDR2 FQGNSA. There are 16 residues in the CDR3. DNA of the CDR3: TGTGCCAGCAGCTTAAGGGCAGGTCTGGATCGCTACGAGCAGTACTTC. This gives the protein CASSLRAGLDRYEQYF.

This clonotype showed up just a few times. This chain joins TRBV29-1 and TRBJ2-1; unclear D gene. In germline, CDR1 is SQVTM, CDR2 ANQGSEA. V was pared by 5 bases and J by 10 bases, with 12 bases between. The CDR3 loop spans 11 amino acids. The CDR3 coding sequence is TGCAGCGTTCAGTCTTCCCGAGAGCAGTTCTTC. Translated: CSVQSSREQFF.

Within the sample, this clonotype is medium-sized (0.01 to 0.1%). The V and J genes are TRBV6-6 and TRBJ1-6; 7 bases map to TRBD1. V was pared by 6 bases and J by 9 bases, with 14 bases of the junction left unmatched. Germline V gene lookup returns CDR1 MNHNY and CDR2 SVGAGI (reference sequence). This CDR3 has 16 amino acids. The CDR3 DNA reads as TGTGCCAGCAGAAAGGGGAGGGGGCCCCGAGGTTCACCCCTCCACTTT. This codes for CASRKGRGPRGSPLHF.

This clonotype was counted many times. This CDR3 is CASSSGLKTQYF. The CDR3 DNA reads as TGTGCCAGCAGCTCCGGGCTGAAGACCCAGTACTTC. The rearrangement links TRBV7-6 to TRBJ2-5; D gene unclear. This CDR3 is built from 12 residues. V was trimmed by 4 bases and J by 6 bases, leaving 9 bases between them. Germline assignment: CDR1 SGHVS and CDR2 FNYEAQ.

The gene calls are TRBV7-9 and TRBJ2-1; either TRBD1 or TRBD2 may fit D (5 bases each). The CDR3 covers 19 residues. Germline CDR1 and CDR2: SEHNR and FQNEAQ (reference sequence). The V end lost 3 bases, the J end lost 1 base, and 22 bases lay between the germline ends. The CDR3 DNA is TGTGCCAGCAGCTTTCGGGGAATGCTGGGGGAGTTATCCTACAATGAGCAGTTCTTC. It encodes CASSFRGMLGELSYNEQFF.

Ten or more counts support this clonotype. The chain has TRBV5-1 and TRBJ2-3; D call uncertain. Trimming removed 4 bases from V and 7 bases from J, with 7 bases in between. Germline lookup yields CDR1 SGHRS and CDR2 YFSETQ. The CDR3 consists of 11 residues. The CDR3 DNA reads as TGCGCCAGCAGCGGAGTAAATACGCAGTATTTT. It is translated as CASSGVNTQYF.

Many counts were recorded for this clonotype. The chain joins TRBV9 to TRBJ2-2; 9 bases fit TRBD1. This CDR3 spans 15 amino acids. Germline CDR1 SGDLS, CDR2 YYNGEE. V was clipped by 3 bases and J by 6 bases; unmatched bases: 6. This CDR3 is CASSGGTGSSGELFF. Written as DNA, the CDR3 is TGTGCCAGCAGCGGAGGGACAGGGTCGTCCGGGGAGCTGTTTTTT. Based on the CDR3 plus reference TRBV9 and TRBJ2-2, the full variable domain is DSGVTQTPKHLITATGQRVTLRCSPRSGDLSVYWYQQSLDQGLQFLIQYYNGEERAKGNILERFSAQQFPDLHSELNLSSLELGDSALYFCASSGGTGSSGELFFGEGSRLTVL.

This clonotype showed up many times. The rearrangement uses TRBV19 and TRBJ1-4; D remains ambiguous. Between the trimmed V and J ends, which lost 1 base and 0 bases, there was a span of 3 bases. This CDR3 is built from 14 residues. Germline-derived CDR1 and CDR2 are LNHDA and SQIVND (reference sequence). Here the CDR3 DNA reads TGTGCCAGTAGTATAGCGACAACTAATGAAAAACTGTTTTTT. Its protein is CASSIATTNEKLFF.